A single sample is the source of the 25 T cell receptor beta chains below, sequenced in a study of T cells in Graves' hyperthyroidism and ophthalmopathy. TCR beta CDR3 regions were amplified from RNA transcripts. With the HTBI primer set, the TCR CDR3 went through a first round of RT-PCR. One entry per CDR3 protein results from TCRdb running MiXCR on the multiplex PCR reads. Found here are about 590,000 distinct CDR3 sequences, less than 20% of them singletons; the top ten hold about 7%. Sequencing was performed on blood. These receptor sequences come from a woman aged 25-40 years with Graves' hyperthyroidism.

This clonotype appeared a few times. The chain has TRBV20-1 and TRBJ2-3; 7 bases line up with TRBD2. With 0 bases clipped from V and 6 bases from J, the junction kept 3 bases outside the gene matches. The CDR3 runs 13 residues. Germline assignment: CDR1 DFQATT and CDR2 SNEGSKA (reference sequence). The CDR3 reads CSARDGLGDTQYF. The DNA of the CDR3 is TGCAGTGCTAGAGATGGACTAGGTGATACGCAGTATTTT.

This clonotype has only a few counts. This sequence joins TRBV27 and TRBJ1-2; a weak D match, TRBD1 (5 bases). This CDR3 is built from 12 residues. V lost 9 bases and J 8 bases, leaving 16 bases between the germline ends. Looked up from germline, CDR1 is MNHEY and CDR2 is SMNVEV (reference sequence). CDR3 DNA: TGTGCCAGGCTTCAGGGTAAGGACGGCTACACCTTC. Amino acid sequence: CARLQGKDGYTF.

Notes on this clonotype: A much larger clone lies a single base off, so this may be a read error. The rearrangement uses TRBV7-9 and TRBJ2-7; D is uncertain. CDR3 length: 11 amino acids. The germline CDR1 and CDR2 sequences are SEHNR and FQNEAQ (reference sequence). The V end lost 11 bases, the J end lost 4 bases, and 12 bases lay between the germline ends. The CDR3 is CAGMIGYEQYF. CDR3 sequence (DNA): TGTGCCGGCATGATAGGTTACGAGCAGTACTTC.

V gene TRBV7-9 combines with J gene TRBJ1-1; a possible D gene is TRBD1 (5 bases). The V gene's germline CDR1 is SEHNR and CDR2 FQNEAQ (reference sequence). Trimming took 6 bases from V and 0 from J, leaving 17 bases between them. The length of the CDR3 is 16 residues. The CDR3, as DNA: TGTGCCAGCAGTAATCAGGGACTTCTGTTGAACACTGAAGCTTTCTTT. Translated: CASSNQGLLLNTEAFF.

This chain joins TRBV10-3 and TRBJ2-7, with a tentative D call TRBD2 (7 bases). The CDR3 has 15 residues. Germline V gives CDR1 ENHRY, CDR2 SYGVKD. Deletions cut 3 bases from V and 0 bases from J, with 12 bases between. CDR3 bases: TGTGCCATCAGTGATAGGGGGGGGCGCTCCTACGAGCAGTACTTC. Translating gives CAISDRGGRSYEQYF.

There are many counts of this clonotype. J is TRBJ1-5 and V is TRBV12-5; no clear D gene. Trimming took off 6 bases at V and 1 base at J, with 16 bases between the two ends. From germline, CDR1 is LGHNT and CDR2 FRNRAP. The CDR3 sequence is 16 residues long. CDR3 coding DNA: TGTGCTAGTGGGTTGTTGTCGGGTATGAGCAATCAGCCCCAGCATTTT. It translates to CASGLLSGMSNQPQHF.

This clonotype has at least ten counts. V is TRBV27 and J is TRBJ2-7; no firm D call. The germline V gene encodes CDR1 MNHEY and CDR2 SMNVEV (reference sequence). The CDR3 extends over 13 amino acids. Trimming stripped 6 bases from V and 0 bases from J, with 9 bases between. The CDR3 DNA follows: TGTGCCAGCAGCCCAAAGAGCTCCTACGAGCAGTACTTC. This sequence encodes CASSPKSSYEQYF.

The chain is built from TRBV6-2 or TRBV6-3 and TRBJ2-7; 7 bases are a match to TRBD2. CDR1 MNHEY and CDR2 SVGEGT come from the germline V gene. Trimming removed 0 bases from V and 2 bases from J; junction bases left unmatched: 7. CDR3 length equals 16 residues. The CDR3 nucleotides are TGTGCCAGCAGTTACTCGAACCGGGACTACCCCTACGAGCAGTACTTC. As protein: CASSYSNRDYPYEQYF.

This clonotype has ten or more counts. The chain has TRBV30 and TRBJ2-2, with 12 bases that match TRBD1. The CDR3 runs to 15 residues. J lost 5 bases, V lost 5 bases, and 6 bases had no gene match. Per the germline V gene, CDR1 is GTSNPN and CDR2 is SVGIG (reference sequence). CDR3 DNA sequence: TGTGCCTGGGGGACAGGGGGCCGAGGAACCGGGGAGCTGTTTTTT. Translated, it gives CAWGTGGRGTGELFF.

The chain couples TRBV2 to TRBJ2-2; D may be TRBD2 (5 bases). The CDR3 length is 15 residues. V was shortened by 7 bases and J by 5 bases, with 17 bases between the two germline ends. The germline gives CDR1 SNHLY, CDR2 FYNNEI. The DNA of the CDR3 is TGTGCCAGCACCCAAAGCGGAAGAACTACCGGGGAGCTGTTTTTT. Translated: CASTQSGRTTGELFF.

This clonotype was detected a few times. The chain is built from TRBV20-1 and TRBJ2-7, with D perhaps TRBD2 (6 bases). The length of the CDR3 is 14 residues. V was cut by 2 bases and J by 0 bases, with 11 bases left in between. In germline, CDR1 is DFQATT, CDR2 SNEGSKA (reference sequence). The chain's CDR3 is CSARPYGSSYEQYF. CDR3 nucleotides: TGCAGTGCTAGACCCTACGGGAGCTCCTACGAGCAGTACTTC.

The J gene is TRBJ2-5, the V gene TRBV24-1, with D unresolved. V lost 1 base and J 2 bases, leaving 10 bases between the germline ends. This CDR3 is 15 amino acids long. The germline CDR1 and CDR2 sequences are KGHDR and SFDVKD. The CDR3 protein is CATSDFSWGQETQYF. For the CDR3, the DNA is TGTGCCACCAGTGATTTCTCGTGGGGTCAAGAGACCCAGTACTTC.

The J gene is TRBJ2-5, the V gene TRBV10-3, with D unclear. The CDR3 sequence is 14 residues long. Trimming shortened V by 0 bases and J by 2 bases, and 7 bases separated the two germline ends. Germline assignment: CDR1 ENHRY and CDR2 SYGVKD. The CDR3 reads CAISESQSQETQYF. CDR3 DNA sequence: TGTGCCATCAGTGAGTCGCAATCGCAAGAGACCCAGTACTTC.

In its sample, this clonotype was seen a few times. V is TRBV5-4 and J is TRBJ2-3, with 10 bases aligning to TRBD2. The germline CDR1 and CDR2 sequences are SGHNT and YYREEE (reference sequence). Unmatched junction bases numbered 3, after V lost 0 bases and J lost 5 bases. The CDR3 is 15 amino acids. The CDR3 DNA reads TGTGCCAGCAGCTTGGTTAGCGGGAGGCGAGATACGCAGTATTTT. Translation: CASSLVSGRRDTQYF.

The chain uses TRBV24-1 and TRBJ2-2; the match to TRBD2 covers 11 bases. After removal of 7 bases from V and 1 base from J, the junction contained 1 base not matched to a gene. This CDR3 contains 15 residues. Germline CDR1 reads KGHDR; CDR2 reads SFDVKD. In nucleotides, the CDR3 is TGTGCCACCAGGGGGACTAGCGGGAACACCGGGGAGCTGTTTTTT. Its translation: CATRGTSGNTGELFF.

At least ten counts were recorded for this clonotype. The CDR3 coding sequence is TGCGCCAGCAGCCCAGGAGGGCAGCCCTACAATGAGCAGTTCTTC. It specifies CASSPGGQPYNEQFF. V usage is TRBV5-1 and J usage is TRBJ2-1, with a possible D match to TRBD2 (6 bases). Trimming left V 4 bases short and J 2 bases short, with 13 bases between. This CDR3 has 15 residues. From germline, CDR1 is SGHRS and CDR2 YFSETQ.

This clonotype appeared many times. The V gene is TRBV5-4, the J gene TRBJ2-1; 7 positions agree with TRBD2. The CDR3 is 15 residues long. CDR1 is SGHNT, CDR2 YYREEE, per germline (reference sequence). Trimming at V came to 3 bases and at J to 8 bases, leaving 11 bases not matched to a gene. This chain's CDR3 is CASSSPAGDRDEQFF. The CDR3 DNA follows: TGTGCCAGCAGCTCTCCGGCGGGAGATCGTGATGAGCAGTTCTTC.

On this clonotype itself: One base away lies a much larger clone, so this may be a sequencing read error. V gene TRBV9 combines with J gene TRBJ2-3, with a weak D call TRBD2 (6 bases). There are 16 residues in the CDR3. The V and J ends lost 1 base and 2 bases respectively, with 14 bases between them. In germline, CDR1 is SGDLS, CDR2 YYNGEE. CDR3: CASSVSPCGDTDTQYF. The CDR3 coding sequence is TGTGCCAGCAGCGTAAGTCCTTGCGGGGACACAGATACGCAGTATTTT. Full variable domain (rest looked up from reference TRBV9 and TRBJ2-3): DSGVTQTPKHLITATGQRVTLRCSPRSGDLSVYWYQQSLDQGLQFLIQYYNGEERAKGNILERFSAQQFPDLHSELNLSSLELGDSALYFCASSVSPCGDTDTQYFGPGTRLTVL.

This clonotype was detected only a few times. This chain joins TRBV5-1 and TRBJ2-5; D might be TRBD1 (6 bases). The CDR3 covers 13 residues. Germline CDR1 and CDR2: SGHRS and YFSETQ. Trimming pared 5 bases from V and 3 bases from J, leaving 11 bases between. CDR3: CASSRQAEETQYF. The DNA for the CDR3 is TGCGCCAGCAGTCGACAGGCGGAAGAGACCCAGTACTTC.

This clonotype occurred many times. The rearrangement links TRBV30 to TRBJ2-7, with D perhaps TRBD1 (5 bases). Germline values: CDR1 GTSNPN, CDR2 SVGIG (reference sequence). This CDR3 comprises 16 residues. V lost 4 bases to trimming and J lost 0 bases, with 19 bases between them. Written as DNA, the CDR3 is TGTGCCTGGAACCGACCTGACAGTCAGAGCTCCTACGAGCAGTACTTC. Translation: CAWNRPDSQSSYEQYF.

V and J are TRBV6-1 and TRBJ2-2; 9 positions agree with TRBD2. Germline CDR1 reads MNHNS; CDR2 reads SASEGT. J gave up 4 bases and V 6 bases, and 6 bases lay outside the gene matches. The CDR3 spans 15 residues. Here the CDR3 DNA reads TGTGCCAGCAGCGGAACTAGCGGGTTCACCGGGGAGCTGTTTTTT. It codes for CASSGTSGFTGELFF.

This clonotype occurred many times. J is TRBJ2-6 and V is TRBV5-1, with D perhaps TRBD2 (6 bases). The CDR3 loop spans 16 amino acids. The V and J ends lost 2 bases and 2 bases respectively, with 11 bases between them. Germline CDR1 and CDR2: SGHRS and YFSETQ. This CDR3 is CASSFPGDAGANVLTF. CDR3 bases: TGCGCCAGCAGCTTCCCGGGGGATGCTGGGGCCAACGTCCTGACTTTC.

The V gene is TRBV6-5, the J gene TRBJ2-2; the match to TRBD2 covers 7 bases. Per germline, CDR1 MNHEY and CDR2 SVGAGI. This CDR3 is built from 14 residues. The V and J ends lost 1 base and 6 bases, in that order; junction bases with no gene match: 2. For the CDR3, the DNA is TGTGCCAGCAGTTACTGGACTAGTTCCGGGGAGCTGTTTTTT. It translates to CASSYWTSSGELFF.

The sample holds many counts of this clonotype. The chain links TRBV28 to TRBJ1-2; TRBD1 agrees at 9 bases. V trimming: 8 bases; J trimming: 3 bases; junction bases outside the gene matches: 16. The CDR3 extends over 17 amino acids. In germline, CDR1 is MDHEN, CDR2 SYDVKM. The CDR3 region is CASAKPGTGFPHYGYTF. CDR3 sequence (DNA): TGTGCCAGCGCGAAACCTGGGACAGGGTTTCCCCACTATGGCTACACCTTC.

Ten or more counts support this clonotype. The rearrangement links TRBV2 to TRBJ2-3; D unclear. This CDR3 is built from 15 residues. Trimming shortened V by 5 bases and J by 1 base, and 13 bases separated the two germline ends. Germline V lookup: CDR1 SNHLY, CDR2 FYNNEI. CDR3 in amino acids: CASSTDGIGTDTQYF. As DNA, the CDR3 is TGTGCCAGCAGTACTGACGGAATCGGCACAGATACGCAGTATTTT.